This T cell receptor beta chain is from a study of sequential checkpoint blockade in melanoma. Looking at the study overall: Both treatment sequences were followed by maintenance nivolumab.

The V gene end was trimmed by 6 bases and the J gene end by 4 bases; junction bases not matched to a gene: 4. This CDR3 region has 13 residues. Germline CDR1 SGHNT, CDR2 YYREEE (reference sequence). Sequenced by immunoSEQ multiplex PCR; TCRdb stores in-frame clones only, minus some. The sample lists 34,000 or so clones; 82% were seen once. Treatment given: randomized to nivolumab then ipilimumab (arm A) or the reverse (arm B). This rearrangement joins TRBV5-4 to TRBJ2-7; TRBD1 aligns across 10 bases. This sample comprised CD8+ T cells sorted from blood (inferred from file names), obtained from a patient given nivolumab and ipilimumab in sequence. This TCR was sampled from a human donor with melanoma. CDR3: CASTRDRGYEQYF. The DNA of the CDR3 is TGTGCCAGCACCAGGGACAGGGGTTACGAGCAGTACTTC.